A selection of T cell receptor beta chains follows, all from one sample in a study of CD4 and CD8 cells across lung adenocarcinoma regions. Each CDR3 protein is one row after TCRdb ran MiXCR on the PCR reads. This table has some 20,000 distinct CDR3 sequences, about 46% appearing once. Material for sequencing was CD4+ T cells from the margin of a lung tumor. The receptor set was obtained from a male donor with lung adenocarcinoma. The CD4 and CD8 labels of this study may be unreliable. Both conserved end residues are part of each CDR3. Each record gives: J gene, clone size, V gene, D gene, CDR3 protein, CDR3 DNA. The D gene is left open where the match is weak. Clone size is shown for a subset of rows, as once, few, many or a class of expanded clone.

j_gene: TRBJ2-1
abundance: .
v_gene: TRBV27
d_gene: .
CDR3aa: CASSLKGGWTNEQFF
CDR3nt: TGTGCCAGCAGTTTAAAAGGAGGATGGACCAATGAGCAGTTCTTC

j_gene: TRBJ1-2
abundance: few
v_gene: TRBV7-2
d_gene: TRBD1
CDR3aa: CASSLGGQGSDYGYTF
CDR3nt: TGTGCCAGCAGCCTCGGAGGACAGGGCAGCGACTATGGCTACACCTTC

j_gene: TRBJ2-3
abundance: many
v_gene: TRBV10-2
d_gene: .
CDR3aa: CASSETEADTQYF
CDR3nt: TGCGCCAGCAGTGAGACCGAAGCAGATACGCAGTATTTT

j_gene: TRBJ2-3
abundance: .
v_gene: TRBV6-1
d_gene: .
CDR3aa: CASGHRGGDQDTQYF
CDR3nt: TGTGCCAGCGGGCACAGGGGAGGGGACCAAGATACCCAGTATTTT

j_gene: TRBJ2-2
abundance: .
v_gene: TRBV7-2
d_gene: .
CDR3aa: CASSFRGTGELFF
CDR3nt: TGTGCCAGCAGCTTTAGGGGCACCGGGGAGCTGTTTTTT

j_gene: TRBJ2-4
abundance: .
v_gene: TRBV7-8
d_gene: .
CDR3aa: CASSMLPWAEDTQYF
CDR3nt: TGTGCCAGCAGCATGCTTCCGTGGGCCGAAGACACTCAGTACTTC

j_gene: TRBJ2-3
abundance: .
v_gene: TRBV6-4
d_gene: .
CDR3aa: CAAGDGGRDADTQYF
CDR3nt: TGTGCCGCGGGTGACGGGGGCCGTGACGCAGATACCCAGTATTTC

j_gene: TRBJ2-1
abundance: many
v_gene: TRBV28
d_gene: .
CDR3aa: CASSPYRGAGDNEQFF
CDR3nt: TGTGCCAGCAGTCCTTACCGGGGGGCGGGGGACAATGAGCAGTTCTTC

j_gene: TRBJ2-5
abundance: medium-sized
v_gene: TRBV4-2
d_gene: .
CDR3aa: CASSRPGNQETQYF
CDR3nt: TGTGCCAGCAGCCGCCCAGGGAACCAAGAGACCCAGTACTTC

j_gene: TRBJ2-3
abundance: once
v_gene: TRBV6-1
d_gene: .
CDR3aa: CASGGQGGRSQETQYF
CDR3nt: TGTGCCAGCGGGGGGCAGGGGGGCAGGAGCCAAGAGACGCAGTACTTT

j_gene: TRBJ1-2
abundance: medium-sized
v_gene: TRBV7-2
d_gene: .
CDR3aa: CASSFTGSYGYTF
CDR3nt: TGTGCCAGCAGCTTTACTGGGAGCTATGGCTACACCTTC

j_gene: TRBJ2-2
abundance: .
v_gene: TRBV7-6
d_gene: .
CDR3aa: CASSSPAGVELFF
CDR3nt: TGTGCCAGCAGCTCGCCCGCAGGGGTGGAGCTGTTTTTT

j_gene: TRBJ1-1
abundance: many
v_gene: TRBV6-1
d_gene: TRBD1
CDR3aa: CASSPRTGGVRIGAFF
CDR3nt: TGTGCCAGCAGTCCTAGGACAGGGGGCGTGAGAATTGGGGCTTTCTTT

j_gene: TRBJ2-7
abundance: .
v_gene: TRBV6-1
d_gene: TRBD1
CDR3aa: CASSQGQGYEQYF
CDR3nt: TGTGCCAGCAGTCAGGGACAGGGCTACGAGCAGTACTTC

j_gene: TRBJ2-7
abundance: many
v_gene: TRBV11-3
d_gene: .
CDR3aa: CASSSRGGDSYYEQYF
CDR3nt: TGTGCCAGCAGCTCCCGAGGGGGGGACAGTTACTACGAGCAGTACTTC

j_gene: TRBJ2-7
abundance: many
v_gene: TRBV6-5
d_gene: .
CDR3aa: CASSPHYRGVHEQYF
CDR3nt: TGTGCCAGCAGTCCACACTACCGGGGCGTGCACGAGCAGTACTTC

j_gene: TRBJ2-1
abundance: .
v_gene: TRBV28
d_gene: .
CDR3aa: CASSFLAHNEQFF
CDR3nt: TGTGCCAGCAGTTTCCTCGCTCACAATGAGCAGTTCTTC